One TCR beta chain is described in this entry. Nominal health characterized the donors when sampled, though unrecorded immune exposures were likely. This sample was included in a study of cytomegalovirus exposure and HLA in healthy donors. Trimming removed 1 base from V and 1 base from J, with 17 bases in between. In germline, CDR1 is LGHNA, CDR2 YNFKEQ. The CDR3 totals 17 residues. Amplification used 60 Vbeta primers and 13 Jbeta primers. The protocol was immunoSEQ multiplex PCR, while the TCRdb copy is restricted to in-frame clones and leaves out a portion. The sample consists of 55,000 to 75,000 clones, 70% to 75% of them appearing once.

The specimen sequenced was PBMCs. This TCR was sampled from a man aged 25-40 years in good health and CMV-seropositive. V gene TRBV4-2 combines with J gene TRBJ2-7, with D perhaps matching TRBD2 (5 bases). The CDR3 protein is CASSQGLSTILSYEQYF. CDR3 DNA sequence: TGTGCCAGCAGCCAAGGGCTCTCGACTATATTGTCCTACGAGCAGTACTTC.